This T cell receptor (beta chain) was sequenced for a study of neoadjuvant anti-PD-1 for oral cavity cancer. PBMC libraries mostly used about 450 ng of input genomic DNA, with six replicates per sample. The protocol was immunoSEQ multiplex PCR, while the TCRdb copy is restricted to in-frame clones and leaves out a portion. Counted here are more than 12,000 clones, 65% to 80% occurring once; the ten biggest clones make up less than 3.5%. Trimming at V came to 1 base and at J to 3 bases, leaving 5 bases not matched to a gene. Per the germline V gene, CDR1 is SGHRS and CDR2 is YFSETQ. This CDR3 contains 16 residues. This clone was picked up one time. The patients had HPV-negative, locally advanced oral cavity squamous cell carcinoma. Blood cells were analyzed directly, without culture or expansion.

This specimen was PBMCs, taken before nivolumab (anti-PD-1) treatment. This rearrangement joins TRBV5-1 to TRBJ2-1, with 9 bases that match TRBD2. The source of this sequence is a person between 40 and 79 years old with oral cavity squamous cell carcinoma. This chain's CDR3 is CASSLPLAGFYNEQFF. CDR3 DNA: TGCGCCAGCAGCTTGCCGCTAGCGGGATTCTACAATGAGCAGTTCTTC.